The text below deals with one T cell receptor (beta chain). These data belong to a study of OX40 agonist ivuxolimab in advanced cancers. The protocol was immunoSEQ multiplex PCR, while the TCRdb copy is restricted to in-frame clones and leaves out a portion. The table includes tens of thousands of clones, roughly nine tenths detected once. V shed 0 bases and J shed 5 bases, with 6 bases lying between them. Per germline, CDR1 SGHRS and CDR2 YFSETQ. This CDR3 comprises 13 residues. The rearrangement links TRBV5-1 to TRBJ2-1; D gene uncertain. The sequenced sample was CD4+ or CD8+ T cells sorted from blood, obtained in a trial of the OX40 agonist ivuxolimab. This receptor was taken from an adult with an advanced solid tumor such as melanoma, head and neck, liver or kidney cancer. CDR3 in DNA: TGCGCCAGCAGCTTGGCCCCAAACAATGAGCAGTTCTTC. Protein product: CASSLAPNNEQFF.